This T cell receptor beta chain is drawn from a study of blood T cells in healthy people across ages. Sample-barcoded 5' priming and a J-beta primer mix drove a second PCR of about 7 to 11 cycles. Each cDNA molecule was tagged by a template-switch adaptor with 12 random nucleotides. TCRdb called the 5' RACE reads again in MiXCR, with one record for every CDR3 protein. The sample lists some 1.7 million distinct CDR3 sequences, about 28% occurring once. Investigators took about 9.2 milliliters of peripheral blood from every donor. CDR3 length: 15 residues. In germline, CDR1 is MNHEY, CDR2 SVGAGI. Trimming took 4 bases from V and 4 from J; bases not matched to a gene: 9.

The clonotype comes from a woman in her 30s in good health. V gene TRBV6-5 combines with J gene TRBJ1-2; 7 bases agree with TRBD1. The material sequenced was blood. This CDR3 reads CASSSAGQTIYGYTF. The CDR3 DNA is TGTGCCAGCAGTTCCGCGGGACAGACCATCTATGGCTACACCTTC.